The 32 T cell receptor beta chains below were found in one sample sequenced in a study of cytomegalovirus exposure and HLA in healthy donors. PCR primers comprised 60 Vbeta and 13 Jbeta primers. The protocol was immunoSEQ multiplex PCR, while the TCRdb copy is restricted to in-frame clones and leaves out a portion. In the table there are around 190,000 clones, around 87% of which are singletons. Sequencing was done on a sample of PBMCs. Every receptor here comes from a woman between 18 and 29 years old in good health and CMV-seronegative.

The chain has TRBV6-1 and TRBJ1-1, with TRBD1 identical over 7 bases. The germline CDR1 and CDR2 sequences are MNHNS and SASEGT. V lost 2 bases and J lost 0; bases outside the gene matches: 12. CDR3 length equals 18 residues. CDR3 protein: CASSERAAGGGLNTEAFF. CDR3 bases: TGTGCCAGCAGTGAAAGGGCCGCAGGGGGTGGTTTGAACACTGAAGCTTTCTTT.

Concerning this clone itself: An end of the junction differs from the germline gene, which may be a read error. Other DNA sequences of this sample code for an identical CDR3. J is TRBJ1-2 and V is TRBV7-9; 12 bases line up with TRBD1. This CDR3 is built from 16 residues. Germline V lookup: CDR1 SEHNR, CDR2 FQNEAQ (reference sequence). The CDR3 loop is CASSLGDRGRVHGYTF. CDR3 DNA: TGTGCTAGCAGCTTAGGGGACAGGGGGCGCGTACATGGCTACACCTTC.

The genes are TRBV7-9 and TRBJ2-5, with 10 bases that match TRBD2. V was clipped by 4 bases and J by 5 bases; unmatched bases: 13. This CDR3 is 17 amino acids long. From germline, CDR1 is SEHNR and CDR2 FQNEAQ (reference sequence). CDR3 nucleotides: TGTGCCAGCAGCTCCCCAGGGAGCGGGGGGGCGGTGGAGACCCAGTACTTC. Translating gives CASSSPGSGGAVETQYF.

In DNA, the CDR3 is TGTGCCAGCAGCTGGCAGACAGGGTCGACCTACGAGCAGTACTTC. Encoded protein: CASSWQTGSTYEQYF. The chain has TRBV5-5 and TRBJ2-7, with 7 bases lining up with TRBD1. Germline values: CDR1 SGHKS, CDR2 YYEKEE (reference sequence). After removal of 3 bases from V and 2 bases from J, the junction contained 8 bases not matched to a gene. This CDR3 is built from 15 residues.

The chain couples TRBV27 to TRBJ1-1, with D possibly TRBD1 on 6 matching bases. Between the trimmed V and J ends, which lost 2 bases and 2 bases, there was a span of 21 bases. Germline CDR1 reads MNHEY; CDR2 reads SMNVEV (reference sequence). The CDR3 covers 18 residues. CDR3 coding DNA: TGTGCCAGCAGTTTAGAAGCGGTCGGGGGGGCGGTAAACACTGAAGCTTTCTTT. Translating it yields CASSLEAVGGAVNTEAFF.

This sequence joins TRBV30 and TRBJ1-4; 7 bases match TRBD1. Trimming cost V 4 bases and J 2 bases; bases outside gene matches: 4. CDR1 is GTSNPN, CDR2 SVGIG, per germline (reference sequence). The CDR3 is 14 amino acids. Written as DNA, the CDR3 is TGTGCCTGGACTACGGGACAGACTAATGAAAAACTGTTTTTT. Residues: CAWTTGQTNEKLFF.

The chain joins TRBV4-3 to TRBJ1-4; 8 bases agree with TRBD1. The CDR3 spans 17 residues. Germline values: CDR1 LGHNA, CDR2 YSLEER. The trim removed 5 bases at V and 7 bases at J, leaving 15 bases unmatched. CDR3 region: CASSEILRGRQGEKLFF. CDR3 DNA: TGCGCCAGCAGCGAAATTCTCAGGGGGCGGCAGGGTGAAAAACTGTTTTTT.

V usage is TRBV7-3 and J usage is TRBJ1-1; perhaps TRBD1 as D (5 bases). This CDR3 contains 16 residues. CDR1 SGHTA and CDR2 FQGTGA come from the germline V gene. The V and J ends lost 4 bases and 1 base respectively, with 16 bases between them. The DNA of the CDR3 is TGTGCCAGCAGCTCAGCTGCCGCGGGACGGAACACTGAAGCTTTCTTT. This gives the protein CASSSAAAGRNTEAFF. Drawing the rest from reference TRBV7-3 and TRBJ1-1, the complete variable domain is GAGVSQTPSNKVTEKGKYVELRCDPISGHTALYWYRQSLGQGPEFLIYFQGTGAADDSGLPNDRFFAVRPEGSVSTLKIQRTERGDSAVYLCASSSAAAGRNTEAFFGQGTRLTVV.

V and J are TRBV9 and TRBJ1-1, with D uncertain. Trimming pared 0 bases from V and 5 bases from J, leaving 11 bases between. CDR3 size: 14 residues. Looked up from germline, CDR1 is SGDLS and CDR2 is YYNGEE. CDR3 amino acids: CASSVVGGNTEAFF. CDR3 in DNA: TGTGCCAGCAGCGTAGTGGGAGGGAATACTGAAGCTTTCTTT.

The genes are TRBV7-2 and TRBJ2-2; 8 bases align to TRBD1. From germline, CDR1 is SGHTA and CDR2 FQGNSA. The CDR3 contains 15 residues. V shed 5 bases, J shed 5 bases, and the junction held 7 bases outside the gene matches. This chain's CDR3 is CASSQDRVKTGELFF. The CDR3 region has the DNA TGTGCCAGCAGCCAGGACAGGGTCAAAACCGGGGAGCTGTTTTTT.

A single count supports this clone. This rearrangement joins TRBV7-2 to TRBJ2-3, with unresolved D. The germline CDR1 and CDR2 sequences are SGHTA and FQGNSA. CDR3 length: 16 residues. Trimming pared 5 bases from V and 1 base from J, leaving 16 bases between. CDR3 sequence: CASSPRVGVGTDTQYF. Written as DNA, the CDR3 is TGTGCCAGCAGCCCCCGAGTGGGCGTGGGCACAGATACGCAGTATTTT.

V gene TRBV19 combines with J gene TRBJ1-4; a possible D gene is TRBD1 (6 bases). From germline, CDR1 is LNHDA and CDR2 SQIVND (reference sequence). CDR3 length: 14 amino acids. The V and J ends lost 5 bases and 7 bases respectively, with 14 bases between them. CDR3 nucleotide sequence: TGTGCCAGTAGTCGGGGGGGCTCTGGTGAAAAACTGTTTTTT. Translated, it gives CASSRGGSGEKLFF.

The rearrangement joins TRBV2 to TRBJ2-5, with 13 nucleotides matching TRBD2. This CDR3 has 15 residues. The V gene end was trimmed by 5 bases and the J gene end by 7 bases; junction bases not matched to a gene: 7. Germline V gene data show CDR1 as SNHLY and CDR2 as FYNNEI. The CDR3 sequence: CASSWTSGRVGTQYF. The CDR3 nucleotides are TGTGCCAGCAGTTGGACTAGCGGGAGAGTAGGGACCCAGTACTTC.

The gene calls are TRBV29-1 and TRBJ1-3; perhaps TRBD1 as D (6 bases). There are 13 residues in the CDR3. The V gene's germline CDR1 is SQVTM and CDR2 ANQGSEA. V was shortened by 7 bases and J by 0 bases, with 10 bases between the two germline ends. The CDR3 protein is CSGGGDSGNTIYF. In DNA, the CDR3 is TGCAGCGGGGGGGGCGACTCTGGAAACACCATATATTTT. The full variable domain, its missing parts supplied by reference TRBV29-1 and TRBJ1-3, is SAVISQKPSRDICQRGTSLTIQCQVDSQVTMMFWYRQQPGQSLTLIATANQGSEATYESGFVIDKFPISRPNLTFSTLTVSNMSPEDSSIYLCSGGGDSGNTIYFGEGSWLTVV.

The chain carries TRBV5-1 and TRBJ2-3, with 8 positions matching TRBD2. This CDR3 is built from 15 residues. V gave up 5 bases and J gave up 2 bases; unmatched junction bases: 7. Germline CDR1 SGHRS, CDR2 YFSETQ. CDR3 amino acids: CASRSLSGDTDTQYF. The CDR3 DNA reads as TGCGCCAGCAGGTCGCTTAGCGGGGACACAGATACGCAGTATTTT.

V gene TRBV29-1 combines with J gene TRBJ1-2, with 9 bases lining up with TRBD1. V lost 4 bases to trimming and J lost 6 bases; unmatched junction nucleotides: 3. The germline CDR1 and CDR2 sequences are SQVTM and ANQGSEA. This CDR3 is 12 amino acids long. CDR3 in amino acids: CSVVRTGDGYTF. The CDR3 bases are TGCAGCGTTGTGCGGACAGGGGATGGCTACACCTTC.

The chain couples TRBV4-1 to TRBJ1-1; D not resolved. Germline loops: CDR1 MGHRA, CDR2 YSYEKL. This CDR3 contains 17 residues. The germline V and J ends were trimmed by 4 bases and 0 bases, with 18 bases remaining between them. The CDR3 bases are TGCGCCAGCAGCCGCGGACTATTCCTTGAGGTGAACACTGAAGCTTTCTTT. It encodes CASSRGLFLEVNTEAFF.

CDR3 coding DNA: TGTGCCAGCAGCTTAGGGCCGGAGTCTTATGGCTACACCTTC. Amino acids: CASSLGPESYGYTF. The rearrangement uses TRBV7-2 and TRBJ1-2; D is uncertain. V lost 1 base and J 5 bases, leaving 11 bases between the germline ends. Germline loops: CDR1 SGHTA, CDR2 FQGNSA. This CDR3 has 14 residues.

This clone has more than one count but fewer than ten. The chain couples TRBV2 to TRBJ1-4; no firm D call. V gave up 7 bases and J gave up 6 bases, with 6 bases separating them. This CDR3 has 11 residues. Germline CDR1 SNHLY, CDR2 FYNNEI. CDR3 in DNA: TGTGCCAGCACAGGTTATGAAAAACTGTTTTTT. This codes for CASTGYEKLFF.

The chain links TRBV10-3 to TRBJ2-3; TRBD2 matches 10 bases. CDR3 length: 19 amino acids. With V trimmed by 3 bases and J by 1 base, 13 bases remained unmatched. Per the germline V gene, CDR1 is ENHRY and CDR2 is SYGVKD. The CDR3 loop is CAISDRASGGRPGTDTQYF. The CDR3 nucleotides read TGTGCCATCAGTGATAGGGCTAGCGGGGGTCGTCCGGGCACAGATACGCAGTATTTT.

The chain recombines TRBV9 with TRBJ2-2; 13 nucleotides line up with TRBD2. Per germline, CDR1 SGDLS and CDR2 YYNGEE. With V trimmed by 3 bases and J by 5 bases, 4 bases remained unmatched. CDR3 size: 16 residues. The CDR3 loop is CASSGTSGSRTGELFF. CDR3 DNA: TGTGCCAGCAGCGGGACTAGCGGGAGTAGAACCGGGGAGCTGTTTTTT. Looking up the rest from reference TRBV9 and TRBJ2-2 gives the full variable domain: DSGVTQTPKHLITATGQRVTLRCSPRSGDLSVYWYQQSLDQGLQFLIQYYNGEERAKGNILERFSAQQFPDLHSELNLSSLELGDSALYFCASSGTSGSRTGELFFGEGSRLTVL.

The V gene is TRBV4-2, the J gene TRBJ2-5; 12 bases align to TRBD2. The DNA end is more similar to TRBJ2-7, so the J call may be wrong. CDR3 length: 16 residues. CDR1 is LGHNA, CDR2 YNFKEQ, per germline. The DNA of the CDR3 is TGTGCCAGCAGCCAAGATACTAGCGGGAGGTCCTACGAGCAGTACTTC. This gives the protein CASSQDTSGRSYEQYF.

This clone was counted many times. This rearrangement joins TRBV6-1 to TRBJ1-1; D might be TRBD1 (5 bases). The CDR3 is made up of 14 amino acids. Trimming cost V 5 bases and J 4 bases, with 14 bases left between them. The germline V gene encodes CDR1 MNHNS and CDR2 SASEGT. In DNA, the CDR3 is TGTGCCAGCAGTTCGGGACTTGGAGGCACTGAAGCTTTCTTT. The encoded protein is CASSSGLGGTEAFF.

CDR3 protein: CSAQLRGGYTF. The CDR3, as DNA: TGCAGTGCGCAACTAAGGGGAGGCTACACCTTC. The rearrangement uses TRBV20-1 and TRBJ1-2, with TRBD1 as a possible D gene (5 bases). V was cut by 6 bases and J by 8 bases, with 13 bases left in between. The CDR3 has 11 amino acids. Germline V gives CDR1 DFQATT, CDR2 SNEGSKA (reference sequence).

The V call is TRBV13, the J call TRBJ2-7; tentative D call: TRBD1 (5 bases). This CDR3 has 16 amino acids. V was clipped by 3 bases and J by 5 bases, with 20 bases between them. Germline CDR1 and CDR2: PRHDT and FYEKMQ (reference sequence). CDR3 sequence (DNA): TGTGCCAGCAGCTTGATCCCCAGTGGCAGGGCTCACGAGCAGTACTTC. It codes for CASSLIPSGRAHEQYF.

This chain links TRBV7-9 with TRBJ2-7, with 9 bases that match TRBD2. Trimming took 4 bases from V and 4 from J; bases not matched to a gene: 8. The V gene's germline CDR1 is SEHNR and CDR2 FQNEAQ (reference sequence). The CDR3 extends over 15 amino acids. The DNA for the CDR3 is TGTGCCAGCAGCTCCTCCAGCGGGAGGTATTACGAGCAGTACTTC. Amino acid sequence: CASSSSSGRYYEQYF.

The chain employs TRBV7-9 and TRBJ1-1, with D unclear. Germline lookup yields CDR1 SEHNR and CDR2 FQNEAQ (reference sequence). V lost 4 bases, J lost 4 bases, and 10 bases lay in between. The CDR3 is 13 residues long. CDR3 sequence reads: CASSSDTPTEAFF. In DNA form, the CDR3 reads TGTGCCAGCAGCTCAGACACTCCCACTGAAGCTTTCTTT.

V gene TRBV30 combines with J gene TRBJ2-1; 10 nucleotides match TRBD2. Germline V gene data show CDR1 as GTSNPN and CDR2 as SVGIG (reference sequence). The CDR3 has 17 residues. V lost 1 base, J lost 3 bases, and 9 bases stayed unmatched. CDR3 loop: CAWSGLAGATYYNEQFF. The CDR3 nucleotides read TGTGCCTGGAGTGGGCTAGCGGGGGCCACTTACTACAATGAGCAGTTCTTC.

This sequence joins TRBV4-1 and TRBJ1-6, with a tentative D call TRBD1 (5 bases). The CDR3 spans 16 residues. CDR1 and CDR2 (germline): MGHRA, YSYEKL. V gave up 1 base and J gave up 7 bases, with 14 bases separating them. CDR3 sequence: CASSQVYGGLNSPLHF. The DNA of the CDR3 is TGCGCCAGCAGCCAAGTTTACGGGGGACTCAATTCACCCCTCCACTTT.

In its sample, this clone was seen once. CDR3 nucleotide sequence: TGTGCCAGCAGGGCCGAAGAAGGACAGTCCAATCAGCCCCAGCATTTT. It is translated as CASRAEEGQSNQPQHF. The rearrangement joins TRBV5-5 to TRBJ1-5; TRBD1 might be the D (6 bases). The V end lost 5 bases, the J end lost 3 bases, and 18 bases lay between the germline ends. Germline CDR1 reads SGHKS; CDR2 reads YYEKEE (reference sequence). The CDR3 loop spans 16 amino acids.

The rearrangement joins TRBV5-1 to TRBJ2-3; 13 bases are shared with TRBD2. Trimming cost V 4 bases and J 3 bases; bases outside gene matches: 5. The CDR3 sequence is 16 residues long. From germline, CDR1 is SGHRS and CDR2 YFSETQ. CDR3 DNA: TGCGCCAGCAGCCCGGGGGGACTAGCGGGGACAGATACGCAGTATTTT. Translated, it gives CASSPGGLAGTDTQYF.

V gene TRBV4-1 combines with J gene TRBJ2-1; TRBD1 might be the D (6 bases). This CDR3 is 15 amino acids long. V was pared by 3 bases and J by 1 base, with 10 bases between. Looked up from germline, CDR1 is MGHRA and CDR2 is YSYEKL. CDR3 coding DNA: TGCGCCAGCAGCCAGGGGGACACGTCCTACAATGAGCAGTTCTTC. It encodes CASSQGDTSYNEQFF.